Below are 27 T cell receptor beta chains sequenced from a single sample in a study of blood T cell repertoires in COVID-19. Profiled with immunoSEQ multiplex PCR; TCRdb holds only in-frame clones, not every one. The table has roughly 100,000 clones, more than 75% seen once. Sequences were obtained from peripheral blood. The receptor set was obtained from a woman aged 30 to 39 with acute or convalescent COVID-19.

The J gene is TRBJ2-2, the V gene TRBV7-9; 8 bases are shared with TRBD2. V lost 5 bases to trimming and J lost 2 bases; unmatched junction nucleotides: 13. This CDR3 contains 18 residues. CDR1 and CDR2 (germline): SEHNR, FQNEAQ (reference sequence). In DNA, the CDR3 is TGTGCCAGCAGCCCAGGGGCCCTGAGCGGGGGAAACACCGGGGAGCTGTTTTTT. Translation: CASSPGALSGGNTGELFF.

The V and J genes are TRBV5-1 and TRBJ2-7; 7 bases are a match to TRBD1. Trimming took 4 bases from V and 4 from J; bases not matched to a gene: 8. The CDR3 is 14 amino acids. Looked up from germline, CDR1 is SGHRS and CDR2 is YFSETQ. The CDR3: CASSQGTDLYEQYF. For the CDR3, the DNA is TGCGCCAGCAGCCAAGGGACAGACCTATACGAGCAGTACTTC.

The chain employs TRBV4-1 and TRBJ1-5; D gene unclear. V lost 1 base and J 7 bases, leaving 14 bases between the germline ends. The CDR3 length is 15 residues. Germline V gene sequence: CDR1 MGHRA, CDR2 YSYEKL. The CDR3 DNA sequence: TGCGCCAGCAGCCAAGGAGATCCGGGCGGGCAGCCCCAGCATTTT. This encodes CASSQGDPGGQPQHF.

The chain joins TRBV28 to TRBJ2-7; TRBD1 aligns across 7 bases. The CDR3 runs to 15 residues. The V and J ends lost 4 bases and 4 bases, in that order; junction bases with no gene match: 10. Germline loops: CDR1 MDHEN, CDR2 SYDVKM. CDR3 sequence: CASSSPGTVSYEQYF. The CDR3 region has the DNA TGTGCCAGCAGTTCCCCAGGGACAGTTTCTTACGAGCAGTACTTC.

V is TRBV27 and J is TRBJ1-2, with 7 bases that match TRBD1. In germline, CDR1 is MNHEY, CDR2 SMNVEV (reference sequence). The CDR3 consists of 14 residues. The junction had 6 bases not matched to a gene; V was cut back by 3 bases and J by 5 bases. The CDR3 coding sequence is TGTGCCAGCAGTTTCGGGACAGCGAGATATGGCTACACCTTC. Its protein is CASSFGTARYGYTF.

This chain connects TRBV5-1 to TRBJ1-1; the D is unclear. CDR1 and CDR2 from the germline V gene are SGHRS and YFSETQ. V was pared by 1 base and J by 4 bases, with 23 bases between. There are 18 residues in the CDR3. The CDR3 is CASSLWVRRAQGSTEAFF. CDR3 DNA sequence: TGCGCCAGCAGCTTGTGGGTTAGGAGAGCCCAAGGGAGCACTGAAGCTTTCTTT.

This clone has a handful of counts. The chain couples TRBV7-8 to TRBJ2-2; no firm D call. This CDR3 has 13 residues. With 3 bases removed from V and 6 bases from J, the gap between germline ends came to 8 bases. The germline V gene has CDR1 SGHVS and CDR2 FQNEAQ. The CDR3 protein is CASSFTRAGELFF. The CDR3 bases are TGTGCCAGCAGCTTTACCCGAGCCGGGGAGCTGTTTTTT.

V gene TRBV24-1 combines with J gene TRBJ2-3; 9 bases line up with TRBD2. V shed 4 bases, J shed 5 bases, and the junction held 6 bases outside the gene matches. The CDR3 is 15 residues long. The germline V gene has CDR1 KGHDR and CDR2 SFDVKD. The chain's CDR3 is CATSDPAGGLDTQYF. CDR3 nucleotide sequence: TGTGCCACCAGTGACCCAGCGGGAGGTCTAGATACGCAGTATTTT.

The chain combines TRBV28 with TRBJ1-5; tentatively, D is TRBD1 (5 bases). CDR3 length equals 15 residues. Germline V gene sequence: CDR1 MDHEN, CDR2 SYDVKM. Trimming shortened V by 3 bases and J by 0 bases, and 9 bases separated the two germline ends. CDR3 in amino acids: CASSFNQGSNQPQHF. As DNA, the CDR3 is TGTGCCAGCAGTTTTAATCAGGGTAGCAATCAGCCCCAGCATTTT.

The CDR3: CASSPGQRTYGYTF. The DNA of the CDR3 is TGTGCCAGCAGCCCCGGACAGCGGACTTATGGCTACACCTTC. This chain uses TRBV28 with TRBJ1-2, with a tentative D call TRBD1 (6 bases). Germline V gene sequence: CDR1 MDHEN, CDR2 SYDVKM. The germline V and J ends were trimmed by 6 bases and 5 bases, with 16 bases remaining between them. This CDR3 is built from 14 residues.

The V call is TRBV20-1, the J call TRBJ1-2; D may be TRBD1 (6 bases). The CDR3 sequence is 11 residues long. CDR1 and CDR2 (germline): DFQATT, SNEGSKA (reference sequence). V was trimmed by 6 bases and J by 8 bases, leaving 13 bases between them. The CDR3 DNA reads TGCAGTGCCGGACTGGGGGCGGGCTACACCTTC. This gives the protein CSAGLGAGYTF.

The chain employs TRBV4-1 and TRBJ1-4; a possible D gene is TRBD1 (5 bases). Germline values: CDR1 MGHRA, CDR2 YSYEKL. V lost 3 bases and J lost 8, with 19 bases in between. This CDR3 is 16 amino acids long. This CDR3 reads CASSQDYRQPREKLFF. CDR3 sequence (DNA): TGCGCCAGCAGCCAGGATTACAGGCAGCCTAGGGAAAAACTGTTTTTT.

V usage is TRBV5-5 and J usage is TRBJ1-2, with 12 bases lining up with TRBD1. Per germline, CDR1 SGHKS and CDR2 YYEKEE (reference sequence). V lost 4 bases, J lost 8 bases, and 15 bases stayed unmatched. The CDR3 runs to 17 residues. Here the CDR3 reads CASSADPGQGASGGYTF. The CDR3 coding sequence is TGTGCCAGCAGCGCCGACCCGGGACAGGGGGCCTCTGGCGGCTACACCTTC. The whole variable domain, remainder taken from reference TRBV5-5 and TRBJ1-2, is DAGVTQSPTHLIKTRGQQVTLRCSPISGHKSVSWYQQVLGQGPQFIFQYYEKEERGRGNFPDRFSARQFPNYSSELNVNALLLGDSALYLCASSADPGQGASGGYTFGSGTRLTVV.

V is TRBV6-5 and J is TRBJ1-2, with D possibly TRBD1 on 5 matching bases. CDR3 length equals 13 residues. V was trimmed by 2 bases and J by 3 bases, leaving 7 bases between them. Germline CDR1 reads MNHEY; CDR2 reads SVGAGI. As DNA, the CDR3 is TGTGCCAGCAGTTACGGGGCCGACTATGGCTACACCTTC. Its protein is CASSYGADYGYTF.

J is TRBJ2-7 and V is TRBV27; TRBD2 is a possible D gene (6 bases). V was clipped by 5 bases and J by 6 bases, with 14 bases between them. The CDR3 length is 13 residues. CDR1 and CDR2 (germline): MNHEY, SMNVEV (reference sequence). The CDR3 sequence is CASSPSGWREQYF. CDR3 nucleotides: TGTGCCAGCAGTCCCAGCGGGTGGCGCGAGCAGTACTTC.

The chain uses TRBV5-6 and TRBJ1-5, with D maybe TRBD1 (5 bases). The CDR3 is 14 residues long. The V end lost 4 bases, the J end lost 5 bases, and 13 bases lay between the germline ends. Germline V CDR1 and CDR2: SGHDT, YYEEEE. CDR3 coding DNA: TGTGCCAGCAGCAGCTCCAGGGTGGATCAGCCCCAGCATTTT. Its translation: CASSSSRVDQPQHF.

Details on this clone: Other DNA sequences in the sample encode the same CDR3. The J gene is TRBJ1-5, the V gene TRBV4-1; a weak D match, TRBD1 (5 bases). Per the germline V gene, CDR1 is MGHRA and CDR2 is YSYEKL. The CDR3 length is 15 residues. V was cut by 1 base and J by 7 bases, with 14 bases left in between. This CDR3 reads CASSQVTGGGQPQHF. CDR3 DNA sequence: TGCGCCAGCAGCCAAGTTACCGGGGGAGGGCAGCCCCAGCATTTT.

The rearrangement uses TRBV30 and TRBJ1-2; D is unclear. CDR3 length: 11 residues. V lost 3 bases to trimming and J lost 4 bases, with 6 bases between them. Germline lookup yields CDR1 GTSNPN and CDR2 SVGIG (reference sequence). The CDR3 sequence is CAWSIPYGYTF. The CDR3 nucleotides read TGTGCCTGGAGCATCCCCTATGGCTACACCTTC.

The V gene is TRBV9, the J gene TRBJ2-1, with 8 bases identical to TRBD2. Germline V CDR1 and CDR2: SGDLS, YYNGEE. V dropped 0 bases and J dropped 7; count of bases not matched to a gene: 12. CDR3 length equals 17 residues. The CDR3 region is CASSVGGSGASRNEQFF. The DNA for the CDR3 is TGTGCCAGCAGCGTAGGGGGTAGCGGGGCTTCCCGAAATGAGCAGTTCTTC.

The chain couples TRBV2 to TRBJ2-3; the match to TRBD2 covers 9 bases. The CDR3 is 15 residues long. Trimming removed 7 bases from V and 1 base from J; junction bases left unmatched: 6. Germline values: CDR1 SNHLY, CDR2 FYNNEI. This chain's CDR3 is CASNRQRGGTDTQYF. The CDR3 nucleotides read TGTGCCAGCAACCGCCAGCGGGGGGGCACAGATACGCAGTATTTT.

V is TRBV27 and J is TRBJ2-7; TRBD1 might be the D (6 bases). The germline gives CDR1 MNHEY, CDR2 SMNVEV (reference sequence). Between the trimmed V and J ends, which lost 7 bases and 2 bases, there was a span of 21 bases. The CDR3 totals 16 residues. In nucleotides, the CDR3 is TGTGCCAGCATCGTTAAGGGGGACAAAGGGACCTACGAGCAGTACTTC. Translating gives CASIVKGDKGTYEQYF.

V gene TRBV24-1 combines with J gene TRBJ2-3, with 7 nucleotides matching TRBD1. V dropped 4 bases and J dropped 2; count of bases not matched to a gene: 5. Germline V gene sequence: CDR1 KGHDR, CDR2 SFDVKD. This CDR3 comprises 15 residues. The CDR3 DNA follows: TGTGCCACCAGTGACTTCGACAGGGACACAGATACGCAGTATTTT. Its protein is CATSDFDRDTDTQYF.

The genes are TRBV9 and TRBJ2-2; perhaps TRBD2 as D (5 bases). Germline V gene lookup returns CDR1 SGDLS and CDR2 YYNGEE. Deletions cut 4 bases from V and 5 bases from J, with 12 bases between. This CDR3 is built from 14 residues. The CDR3 DNA sequence: TGTGCCAGCAGCTTGCCTACGGGGACCGGGGAGCTGTTTTTT. It encodes CASSLPTGTGELFF.

There are a few counts of this clone. The genes are TRBV6-5 and TRBJ1-1; the D gene is possibly TRBD1 (6 bases). The CDR3 totals 15 residues. Trimming left V 2 bases short and J 1 base short, with 11 bases between. From germline, CDR1 is MNHEY and CDR2 SVGAGI. CDR3 nucleotides: TGTGCCAGCAGTTACGGGGGGGCTTGGAACACTGAAGCTTTCTTT. Its translation is CASSYGGAWNTEAFF.

As regards this clone: The junction does not match germline at one end; this may be a read error. The chain links TRBV3-1 (or the pseudogene TRBV3-2) to TRBJ2-1, with D perhaps TRBD1 (6 bases). The CDR3 spans 16 residues. Germline CDR1 reads LGHDT; CDR2 reads YNNKEL (reference sequence). In DNA form, the CDR3 reads TGTGCCAGCAGCCAAGATGGGGGCCCTAGTACCGAGGGGATGGTCTTC. Protein: CASSQDGGPSTEGMVF.

The chain has TRBV5-5 and TRBJ1-2, with 8 positions matching TRBD1. The V gene's germline CDR1 is SGHKS and CDR2 YYEKEE (reference sequence). Trimming removed 3 bases from V and 3 bases from J; junction bases left unmatched: 7. The CDR3 has 15 amino acids. This CDR3 reads CASSSWQGADYGYTF. DNA for the CDR3: TGTGCCAGCAGCTCCTGGCAGGGGGCTGACTATGGCTACACCTTC. Using reference TRBV5-5 and TRBJ1-2 for the parts outside the CDR3, the full variable domain is DAGVTQSPTHLIKTRGQQVTLRCSPISGHKSVSWYQQVLGQGPQFIFQYYEKEERGRGNFPDRFSARQFPNYSSELNVNALLLGDSALYLCASSSWQGADYGYTFGSGTRLTVV.

The V and J genes are TRBV18 and TRBJ1-5, with a possible D match to TRBD1 (6 bases). The CDR3 covers 13 residues. Germline values: CDR1 KGHSH, CDR2 LQKENI. Trimming stripped 5 bases from V and 2 bases from J, with 7 bases between. The CDR3 region is CASSGGGNQPQHF. CDR3 sequence (DNA): TGTGCCAGCTCAGGGGGCGGCAATCAGCCCCAGCATTTT.